This is a list of T cell receptor beta chains from one sample in a study of post-analysis software for immune sequencing data. TCRdb recomputed calls from the PCR reads with MiXCR, one row per CDR3 protein. The profile shows over 300,000 distinct CDR3 sequences, roughly 36% of them singletons. Sequencing was performed on blood. The receptors were gathered from a girl between 10 and 17 years old with multiple sclerosis. Both conserved end residues are part of each CDR3. The D gene is left open where the match is weak. Where a row states a size, it is once, few, many or the class of an expanded clone; other rows omit it.

d_gene,j_gene,abundance,v_gene,CDR3aa,CDR3nt
NA,TRBJ2-2,few,TRBV6-2/TRBV6-3,CASQIGASNTGELFF,TGTGCCAGCCAAATTGGGGCCTCGAACACCGGGGAGCTGTTTTTT
TRBD1,TRBJ1-2,few,TRBV4-3,CASSPGQGKRDGYTF,TGCGCCAGCAGCCCCGGACAGGGGAAGAGGGATGGCTACACCTTC
TRBD1,TRBJ2-5,NA,TRBV5-1,CASSLGDRGHTGETQYF,TGCGCCAGCAGCTTGGGGGACAGGGGACACACCGGGGAGACCCAGTACTTC
NA,TRBJ2-1,many,TRBV5-6,CASSLARGNEQFF,TGTGCCAGCAGCTTGGCCCGGGGAAATGAGCAGTTCTTC
TRBD1,TRBJ1-2,NA,TRBV27,CASSGGHFGYTF,TGTGCCAGTTCAGGGGGCCATTTTGGCTACACCTTC
NA,TRBJ1-5,NA,TRBV20-1,CSTGGNQPQHF,TGCAGTACCGGAGGCAATCAGCCCCAGCATTTT
TRBD2,TRBJ2-5,NA,TRBV7-8,CASSRVPGARRGGETQYF,TGTGCCAGCAGCCGAGTGCCCGGGGCAAGGCGGGGGGGCGAGACCCAGTACTTC
NA,TRBJ2-1,few,TRBV5-5,CASSPGTDNEQFF,TGTGCCAGCAGCCCAGGGACGGACAATGAGCAGTTCTTC
TRBD1,TRBJ2-1,once,TRBV5-1,CASSADRATEQFF,TGCGCCAGCAGCGCGGACAGGGCGACTGAGCAGTTCTTC
TRBD1,TRBJ2-7,NA,TRBV28,CASSSGQDFYEQYF,TGTGCCAGCAGTTCGGGACAGGATTTCTACGAGCAGTACTTC
NA,TRBJ2-3,NA,TRBV29-1,CSAPQGTDTQYF,TGCAGCGCCCCGCAAGGGACAGATACGCAGTATTTT
NA,TRBJ2-7,NA,TRBV7-9,CASSVDGYEQYF,TGTGCCAGCAGCGTCGACGGTTACGAGCAGTACTTC
NA,TRBJ2-7,few,TRBV29-1,CSVLTDYEQYF,TGCAGCGTTCTGACAGACTACGAGCAGTACTTC
NA,TRBJ2-3,few,TRBV7-9,CASSLREDTQYF,TGTGCCAGCAGTCTCCGGGAAGATACGCAGTATTTT
TRBD2,TRBJ2-1,few,TRBV20-1,CSAATSPTYNEQFF,TGCAGTGCTGCGACTAGCCCGACCTACAATGAGCAGTTCTTC
NA,TRBJ2-3,NA,TRBV4-3,CASSHIFEGDTQYF,TGCGCCAGCAGCCACATTTTTGAGGGGGATACGCAGTATTTT
NA,TRBJ1-3,NA,TRBV7-3,CASSLTGGAGNTIYF,TGTGCCAGCAGCTTAACGGGAGGAGCCGGAAACACCATATATTTT
NA,TRBJ2-1,NA,TRBV7-2,CASSLPGKRGQFF,TGTGCCAGCAGCTTACCCGGAAAACGCGGGCAGTTCTTC
TRBD2,TRBJ2-2,few,TRBV4-1,CASSQRGDTGELFF,TGCGCCAGCAGCCAACGGGGGGACACCGGGGAGCTGTTTTTT
NA,TRBJ2-4,NA,TRBV11-2,CASSPPLEGKNIQYF,TGTGCCAGCAGCCCCCCATTGGAAGGCAAAAACATTCAGTACTTC
TRBD2,TRBJ2-3,NA,TRBV6-5,CASSYSAGGLADTQYF,TGTGCCAGCAGTTACTCGGCGGGGGGGCTCGCCGATACGCAGTATTTT
TRBD1,TRBJ2-7,few,TRBV7-9,CASSALRDRAYEQYF,TGTGCCAGCAGCGCACTACGGGACAGGGCATACGAGCAGTACTTC
TRBD1,TRBJ1-4,few,TRBV20-1,CSAFSGTVNEKLFF,TGCAGTGCCTTCTCCGGGACAGTCAATGAAAAACTGTTTTTT
NA,TRBJ1-5,few,TRBV7-2,CASSLVDSFNQPQHF,TGTGCCAGCAGCTTAGTGGACAGCTTCAATCAGCCCCAGCATTTT
NA,TRBJ2-7,NA,TRBV6-2/TRBV6-3,CASSRLDSYEQYF,TGTGCCAGCAGTAGACTAGACTCCTACGAGCAGTACTTC
TRBD2,TRBJ2-3,many,TRBV29-1,CSVAGGPAQYF,TGCAGCGTTGCGGGGGGGCCGGCGCAGTATTTT
TRBD2,TRBJ2-1,once,TRBV12-3/TRBV12-4,CASSFRRLAGCNEQFF,TGTGCCAGCAGTTTCCGCCGACTAGCGGGGTGCAATGAGCAGTTCTTC
TRBD1,TRBJ1-4,NA,TRBV27,CASRETGIGEKLFF,TGTGCCAGCAGAGAGACAGGGATCGGTGAAAAACTGTTTTTT
NA,TRBJ2-5,few,TRBV6-5,CASGARETQYF,TGTGCCAGCGGGGCTAGAGAGACCCAGTACTTC
NA,TRBJ2-3,NA,TRBV14,CASSQDMWTSRDTQYF,TGTGCCAGCAGCCAAGATATGTGGACCTCACGGGATACGCAGTATTTT
NA,TRBJ2-7,few,TRBV7-9,CASSPMGGEQYF,TGTGCCAGCAGCCCCATGGGGGGCGAGCAGTACTTC
NA,TRBJ2-7,few,TRBV6-5,CASSYSFWYEQYF,TGTGCCAGCAGTTACTCGTTCTGGTACGAGCAGTACTTC
NA,TRBJ2-7,few,TRBV4-1,CASSQKRGTDTYEQYF,TGCGCCAGCAGCCAAAAAAGGGGGACGGACACCTACGAGCAGTACTTC
NA,TRBJ2-7,NA,TRBV18,CASSWAGQTTYEQYF,TGTGCCAGCTCATGGGCGGGACAGACCACCTACGAGCAGTACTTC
NA,TRBJ2-5,few,TRBV6-5,CASSPGLASSQTQYF,TGTGCCAGCTCCCCCGGCCTAGCGTCTTCCCAGACCCAGTACTTC
TRBD1,TRBJ1-6,NA,TRBV6-5,CASSGQDNSPLHF,TGTGCCAGCAGCGGACAGGACAATTCACCCCTCCACTTT
NA,TRBJ1-6,few,TRBV20-1,CSARDLTAYNSPLHF,TGCAGTGCTAGAGATCTGACAGCCTATAATTCACCCCTCCACTTT
NA,TRBJ1-4,NA,TRBV7-2,CASSLPTNEKLFF,TGTGCCAGCAGCTTACCAACTAATGAAAAACTGTTTTTT
NA,TRBJ2-6,NA,TRBV5-5,CASSTGELTSGANVLTF,TGTGCCAGCAGCACTGGGGAGTTGACCTCTGGGGCCAACGTCCTGACTTTC
NA,TRBJ1-1,NA,TRBV15,CATTQNVEGNTEAFF,TGTGCCACCACGCAGAACGTCGAGGGAAACACTGAAGCTTTCTTT
NA,TRBJ1-2,few,TRBV14,CASSPSWTVHGYTF,TGTGCCAGCAGCCCCTCGTGGACAGTTCATGGCTACACCTTC
NA,TRBJ2-7,once,TRBV18,CASSPTNYYEQYF,TGTGCCAGCTCACCAACAAACTACTACGAGCAGTACTTC
NA,TRBJ1-4,NA,TRBV12-3/TRBV12-4,CASSFEGNEKLFF,TGTGCCAGCAGTTTCGAGGGGAATGAAAAACTGTTTTTT
NA,TRBJ2-7,few,TRBV20-1,CSARDGRAYPSYEQYF,TGCAGTGCTAGAGATGGTAGGGCGTACCCCTCCTACGAGCAGTACTTC
NA,TRBJ2-3,NA,TRBV28,CASSLHSGQTQYF,TGTGCCAGCAGTTTGCATTCTGGACAGACGCAGTATTTT